These 26 T cell receptor beta chains were sequenced from one sample in a study of CD8 T cells in Susac syndrome. An input of about 0.45 to 1 ug of RNA was subjected to reverse transcription using random hexamers. TCRdb passed the immunoSEQ multiplex PCR reads through MiXCR, listing each CDR3 protein once. The table has 130,000 or so distinct CDR3 sequences, 90% to 95% seen once; the top ten hold 0.28%. Material for sequencing was CD8+ T cells from PBMCs. The origin of the receptors is a human donor with Susac syndrome.

This chain links TRBV4-3 with TRBJ2-7; 11 bases are a match to TRBD1. After removal of 3 bases from V and 4 bases from J, the junction contained 8 bases not matched to a gene. Looked up from germline, CDR1 is LGHNA and CDR2 is YSLEER. CDR3 length: 16 residues. The CDR3: CASSQITGTGGYEQYF. In DNA, the CDR3 is TGCGCCAGCAGCCAGATCACCGGGACAGGGGGTTACGAGCAGTACTTC.

V and J are TRBV20-1 and TRBJ2-3; TRBD1 matches at 8 bases. The germline gives CDR1 DFQATT, CDR2 SNEGSKA (reference sequence). With V trimmed by 2 bases and J by 5 bases, 6 bases remained unmatched. This CDR3 has 14 residues. As DNA, the CDR3 is TGCAGTGCTAGACAGGGGGCAAGGCGAGATACGCAGTATTTT. The encoded protein is CSARQGARRDTQYF.

This rearrangement joins TRBV20-1 to TRBJ2-3; TRBD2 matches 8 bases. V lost 5 bases and J lost 5; bases outside the gene matches: 9. CDR1 is DFQATT, CDR2 SNEGSKA, per germline (reference sequence). The CDR3 is made up of 14 amino acids. The CDR3 bases are TGCAGTGCTTTTAGCGGGGTCCGAGGAGATACGCAGTATTTT. Translated: CSAFSGVRGDTQYF.

The V gene is TRBV27, the J gene TRBJ2-1; unclear D gene. The germline V gene encodes CDR1 MNHEY and CDR2 SMNVEV (reference sequence). Trimming cost V 2 bases and J 4 bases, with 9 bases left between them. The CDR3 sequence is 14 residues long. The CDR3 sequence: CASSLVNEYNEQFF. The DNA for the CDR3 is TGTGCCAGCAGTTTAGTTAACGAGTACAATGAGCAGTTCTTC.

This chain uses TRBV7-9 with TRBJ1-1; TRBD1 agrees at 7 bases. The CDR3 extends over 15 amino acids. Germline CDR1 SEHNR, CDR2 FQNEAQ (reference sequence). V gave up 3 bases and J gave up 11 bases; unmatched junction bases: 15. DNA for the CDR3: TGTGCCAGCAGCTTTACCAGGGGACAGCCTCAGGACGCTTTCTTT. Encoded protein: CASSFTRGQPQDAFF.

J is TRBJ2-7 and V is TRBV20-1; D is perhaps TRBD2 (6 bases). The V end was cut by 0 bases, the J end by 3 bases, with 12 bases between. Germline V lookup: CDR1 DFQATT, CDR2 SNEGSKA (reference sequence). This CDR3 comprises 14 residues. The CDR3 reads CSARDGLRDYEQYF. The CDR3 DNA reads as TGCAGTGCTAGAGATGGACTACGGGACTACGAGCAGTACTTC.

The J gene is TRBJ2-2, the V gene TRBV12-3 or TRBV12-4; no definite D call. V lost 3 bases, J lost 6 bases, and 5 bases lay in between. This CDR3 spans 12 amino acids. Here the CDR3 reads CASSFRAGELFF. CDR3 nucleotides: TGTGCCAGCAGTTTTAGAGCCGGGGAGCTGTTTTTT.

CDR3 DNA: TGTGCCAGCAGTTTAGCAGGGGGCGGGATCGGAGAGACCCAGTACTTC. It is translated as CASSLAGGGIGETQYF. The chain couples TRBV12-3 or TRBV12-4 to TRBJ2-5; weak D call: TRBD1 (7 bases). Trimming shortened V by 0 bases and J by 4 bases, and 15 bases separated the two germline ends. The CDR3 is made up of 16 amino acids.

V is TRBV20-1 and J is TRBJ1-2, with 7 bases identical to TRBD1. Germline values: CDR1 DFQATT, CDR2 SNEGSKA (reference sequence). The CDR3 is made up of 16 amino acids. The V gene end was trimmed by 5 bases and the J gene end by 1 base; junction bases not matched to a gene: 13. In nucleotides, the CDR3 is TGCAGTGCTGAAACGGGGACAGCTCTAAATAACTATGGCTACACCTTC. This gives the protein CSAETGTALNNYGYTF.

This rearrangement joins TRBV7-8 to TRBJ2-3, with TRBD1 as a possible D gene (6 bases). V dropped 5 bases and J dropped 11 bases, with 14 bases sitting between them. The CDR3 spans 12 residues. Germline CDR1 and CDR2: SGHVS and FQNEAQ. CDR3 bases: TGTGCCAGCAGCCTAGGGACACCGGGGCAGTATTTT. Amino acid sequence: CASSLGTPGQYF.

The V call is TRBV12-3 or TRBV12-4, the J call TRBJ2-7; D not resolved. Trimming pared 6 bases from V and 3 bases from J, leaving 21 bases between. CDR3 length: 16 amino acids. The CDR3 DNA sequence: TGTGCCAGCAGCTTACTTCACGATAGTCTCCTCTACGAGCAGTACTTC. Its protein product is CASSLLHDSLLYEQYF.

The J gene is TRBJ2-7, the V gene TRBV7-9; 7 positions agree with TRBD1. Germline loops: CDR1 SEHNR, CDR2 FQNEAQ (reference sequence). After removal of 5 bases from V and 3 bases from J, the junction contained 4 bases not matched to a gene. The CDR3 sequence is 13 residues long. CDR3: CASSRDSHYEQYF. CDR3 sequence (DNA): TGTGCCAGCAGCAGGGACAGCCACTACGAGCAGTACTTC.

Notes on this clonotype: At one of its ends the junction is not consistent with the germline gene, which may arise from a read error. The chain links TRBV7-9 to TRBJ2-7; D is ambiguous. The CDR3 is 11 residues long. Per germline, CDR1 SEHNR and CDR2 FQNEAQ (reference sequence). The CDR3 bases are TGTGCCAGCAGCCCCCTCTACGAGGAGTACTTC. Its translation is CASSPLYEEYF.

The chain combines TRBV27 with TRBJ2-5, with D tentatively TRBD2 (5 bases). The V and J ends lost 4 bases and 5 bases respectively, with 14 bases between them. CDR3 length: 14 amino acids. Per germline, CDR1 MNHEY and CDR2 SMNVEV (reference sequence). The DNA of the CDR3 is TGTGCCAGCAGTTCTCCTAGCCCGAGGGAGACCCAGTACTTC. This encodes CASSSPSPRETQYF.

This chain connects TRBV5-1 to TRBJ1-5; no reliable D call. Germline loops: CDR1 SGHRS, CDR2 YFSETQ. V was trimmed by 7 bases and J by 0 bases, leaving 5 bases between them. The CDR3 loop spans 12 amino acids. The CDR3 DNA follows: TGCGCCAGCTATCCTAGCAATCAGCCCCAGCATTTT. Translation: CASYPSNQPQHF.

In its sample, this clonotype was seen once. The chain recombines TRBV27 with TRBJ1-2; D ambiguous. The CDR3 is 13 amino acids. Germline values: CDR1 MNHEY, CDR2 SMNVEV (reference sequence). V was pared by 4 bases and J by 8 bases, with 14 bases between. DNA for the CDR3: TGTGCCAGCAGTTCTAACCCCGCTTTAGGCTACACCTTC. The encoded protein is CASSSNPALGYTF.

The gene calls are TRBV9 and TRBJ1-2; TRBD1 matches at 8 bases. This CDR3 is 13 amino acids long. The germline V gene encodes CDR1 SGDLS and CDR2 YYNGEE. Germline trimming cut 6 bases from V and 8 bases from J; bases unmatched to any gene: 9. CDR3 nucleotide sequence: TGTGCCAGCACCCCACAGGGGGGTTACGGCTACACCTTC. Protein sequence: CASTPQGGYGYTF. The full variable domain, in which reference TRBV9 and TRBJ1-2 provide the parts outside the CDR3, is DSGVTQTPKHLITATGQRVTLRCSPRSGDLSVYWYQQSLDQGLQFLIQYYNGEERAKGNILERFSAQQFPDLHSELNLSSLELGDSALYFCASTPQGGYGYTFGSGTRLTVV.

The chain employs TRBV6-2 or TRBV6-3 and TRBJ2-4, with a tentative D call TRBD1 (6 bases). V was pared by 0 bases and J by 8 bases, with 8 bases between. The CDR3 has 13 amino acids. The germline V gene encodes CDR1 MNHEY and CDR2 SVGEGT. CDR3 residues: CASSYSQGDIQYF. In nucleotides, the CDR3 is TGTGCCAGCAGTTACTCACAGGGAGACATTCAGTACTTC.

V and J are TRBV7-9 and TRBJ2-5, with D perhaps TRBD1 or TRBD2 (6 bases each). Germline CDR1 and CDR2: SEHNR and FQNEAQ (reference sequence). V gave up 11 bases and J gave up 4 bases, with 11 bases separating them. CDR3 length: 11 residues. CDR3 nucleotides: TGTGCCTCGGGGGCTGCAGAGACCCAGTACTTC. Its protein product is CASGAAETQYF.

The chain couples TRBV27 to TRBJ1-2; 8 nucleotides match TRBD1. The germline gives CDR1 MNHEY, CDR2 SMNVEV (reference sequence). V dropped 5 bases and J dropped 10; count of bases not matched to a gene: 18. The length of the CDR3 is 16 residues. The CDR3 nucleotides are TGTGCCAGCAGTCTTAACGGACAGGGAACGGGTAGGGACTACACCTTC. It translates to CASSLNGQGTGRDYTF.

V and J are TRBV9 and TRBJ2-3, with D possibly being TRBD2 (7 bases). Looked up from germline, CDR1 is SGDLS and CDR2 is YYNGEE. The CDR3 spans 17 residues. V lost 0 bases and J lost 4, with 18 bases in between. The CDR3 sequence: CASSVVGGGTLSDTQYF. The CDR3 DNA sequence: TGTGCCAGCAGCGTAGTAGGGGGGGGGACCCTCTCAGATACGCAGTATTTT.

The chain joins TRBV10-3 to TRBJ2-3; a weak D match, TRBD1 (9 bases). Trimming left V 8 bases short and J 3 bases short, with 15 bases between. The CDR3 has 14 amino acids. In germline, CDR1 is ENHRY, CDR2 SYGVKD. The CDR3 loop reads CAIDSGTGTDTQYF. The CDR3 region has the DNA TGTGCCATCGATAGCGGGACAGGGACAGATACGCAGTATTTT.

The chain carries TRBV6-4 and TRBJ2-4; TRBD2 matches 9 bases. Germline CDR1 reads MRHNA; CDR2 reads SNTAGT. J gave up 1 base and V 1 base, and 8 bases lay outside the gene matches. The CDR3 is 18 residues long. The CDR3 nucleotides read TGTGCCAGCAGTGACTGGCTAGCGGGGAACTCGGCCAAAAACATTCAGTACTTC. Its translation: CASSDWLAGNSAKNIQYF.

The chain links TRBV7-2 to TRBJ2-1, with D unclear. The CDR3 extends over 13 amino acids. V was clipped by 3 bases and J by 0 bases, with 3 bases between them. CDR1 SGHTA and CDR2 FQGNSA come from the germline V gene. The CDR3 coding sequence is TGTGCCAGCAGCTTCTCCTCCTACAATGAGCAGTTCTTC. Amino acid sequence: CASSFSSYNEQFF.

The chain uses TRBV5-1 and TRBJ2-7; tentatively, D is TRBD2 (6 bases). V lost 3 bases, J lost 3 bases, and 10 bases lay in between. CDR3 length equals 13 residues. Germline V gene lookup returns CDR1 SGHRS and CDR2 YFSETQ. The CDR3 protein is CASSSGGLYEQYF. The DNA of the CDR3 is TGCGCCAGCAGCTCCGGGGGACTCTACGAGCAGTACTTC. Full variable domain (missing parts from reference TRBV5-1 and TRBJ2-7): KAGVTQTPRYLIKTRGQQVTLSCSPISGHRSVSWYQQTPGQGLQFLFEYFSETQRNKGNFPGRFSGRQFSNSRSEMNVSTLELGDSALYLCASSSGGLYEQYFGPGTRLTVT.

The V gene is TRBV12-5, the J gene TRBJ2-1, with 8 nucleotides matching TRBD2. V gave up 5 bases and J gave up 7 bases; unmatched junction bases: 10. CDR1 LGHNT and CDR2 FRNRAP come from the germline V gene. This CDR3 has 15 residues. CDR3 residues: CASGPWTGGRNEQFF. CDR3 nucleotide sequence: TGTGCTAGTGGTCCTTGGACGGGGGGGCGGAATGAGCAGTTCTTC.